Listed below are T cell receptor beta chains from one sample, sequenced in a study of identical twins. One entry per CDR3 protein results from TCRdb running MiXCR on the 5' RACE reads. This table holds fewer than 650,000 distinct CDR3 sequences, just under 10% found once. This sample was shared with a second study, whose subject was yellow fever vaccine responses in identical twins.

The sample taken for sequencing was PBMCs. These receptors were obtained from a woman under 30 in good health. CDR3s include the opening cysteine and the closing phenylalanine or tryptophan. Fields, in order: V gene, J gene, D gene, clone size, CDR3 protein, CDR3 DNA. D genes are given only for firm matches. Not all rows give a size; the values are once, few, many and, for expanded clones, a class.

TRBV29-1	TRBJ1-1	.	many	CSVARGRGNTEAFF	TGCAGCGTCGCTAGGGGGAGGGGGAACACTGAAGCTTTCTTT
TRBV5-4	TRBJ2-3	.	few	CASSLVPSRQYF	TGTGCCAGCAGCTTGGTACCCAGCCGGCAGTATTTT
TRBV27	TRBJ2-7	.	.	CASSFSDYLSYEQYF	TGTGCCAGCAGTTTCAGCGATTACCTCTCCTACGAGCAGTACTTC
TRBV29-1	TRBJ2-1	TRBD2	many	CSERLAGGPNEQFF	TGCAGCGAAAGACTAGCGGGAGGGCCTAATGAGCAGTTCTTC
TRBV29-1	TRBJ2-2	.	many	CSVERAGELFF	TGCAGCGTTGAAAGGGCCGGGGAGCTGTTTTTT
TRBV11-2	TRBJ2-5	TRBD2	few	CASSLIPHLGGGATPRETQYF	TGTGCCAGCAGCCTTATACCCCACTTGGGCGGGGGGGCGACTCCCCGGGAGACCCAGTACTTC
TRBV7-2	TRBJ2-1	.	.	CASSLQFRGNNEQFF	TGTGCCAGCAGCTTACAGTTTCGGGGCAACAATGAGCAGTTCTTC
TRBV4-1	TRBJ2-1	TRBD2	few	CASSPSLAGPNEQFF	TGCGCCAGCAGCCCCAGTCTAGCGGGGCCCAATGAGCAGTTCTTC
TRBV7-2	TRBJ2-5	TRBD2	many	CASSLGASGSQETQYF	TGTGCCAGCAGCTTAGGTGCTAGCGGGAGTCAAGAGACCCAGTACTTC
TRBV20-1	TRBJ2-7	.	many	CSARDGRSYEQYF	TGCAGTGCTAGAGATGGCCGTTCCTACGAGCAGTACTTC
TRBV2	TRBJ2-7	TRBD1	few	CASREQGSSYEQYF	TGTGCCAGCAGGGAACAGGGGAGCTCCTACGAGCAGTACTTC
TRBV9	TRBJ2-6	TRBD1	.	CASSAEDRAGANVLTF	TGTGCCAGCAGCGCTGAGGACAGGGCTGGGGCCAACGTCCTGACTTTC
TRBV14	TRBJ2-7	.	.	CASSQAAGNYEQYF	TGTGCCAGCAGCCAAGCGGCAGGCAACTACGAGCAGTACTTC
TRBV11-1	TRBJ1-1	TRBD1	.	CASSPKGIDRAQNTEAFF	TGTGCCAGCAGCCCCAAAGGGATAGACAGGGCCCAGAACACTGAAGCTTTCTTT
TRBV12-3/TRBV12-4	TRBJ2-4	TRBD1	.	CASSLLSKGAAKNIQYF	TGTGCCAGCAGTTTATTGTCAAAGGGGGCAGCCAAAAACATTCAGTACTTC
TRBV15	TRBJ2-1	TRBD2	few	CATSKSGTMDLFF	TGTGCCACCAGCAAGTCCGGGACTATGGACCTGTTCTTC
TRBV6-5	TRBJ2-7	TRBD1	.	CASSYGRGQIEQYF	TGTGCCAGCAGTTACGGCAGGGGGCAAATCGAGCAGTACTTC
TRBV5-1	TRBJ2-3	.	few	CASSLAKSSGTSTDTQYF	TGCGCCAGCAGCTTGGCCAAGTCGAGTGGGACTAGCACAGATACGCAGTATTTT
TRBV4-2	TRBJ2-2	.	many	CASQGITNTGELFF	TGTGCCAGCCAGGGTATTACGAACACCGGGGAGCTGTTTTTT
TRBV19	TRBJ2-3	TRBD2	.	CASTPLAGLADTQYF	TGTGCCAGTACTCCACTAGCGGGACTGGCGGATACGCAGTATTTT
TRBV6-2/TRBV6-3	TRBJ2-1	TRBD2	.	CASRPSGTSVYNEQFF	TGTGCCAGCAGACCATCCGGGACTAGCGTATACAATGAGCAGTTCTTC
TRBV5-4	TRBJ2-1	.	few	CASSLTREKGDNEQFF	TGTGCCAGCAGCTTGACCCGGGAAAAGGGTGACAATGAGCAGTTCTTC
TRBV5-5	TRBJ2-3	TRBD1	few	CASSLASQGADTQYF	TGTGCCAGCAGCTTGGCCTCACAGGGGGCAGATACGCAGTATTTT
TRBV28	TRBJ1-2	.	.	CASSSPSWGGANYGYTF	TGTGCCAGCAGTTCTCCCTCCTGGGGGGGAGCTAACTATGGCTACACCTTC
TRBV6-1	TRBJ2-1	.	many	CASSLERRGNEQFF	TGTGCCAGCAGCCTAGAGCGCAGGGGTAATGAGCAGTTCTTC
TRBV7-8	TRBJ2-7	.	.	CASSLVGFEQYF	TGTGCCAGCAGCTTAGTTGGGTTCGAGCAGTACTTC
TRBV5-1	TRBJ2-7	TRBD1	few	CASSQSPGTGVFDEQYF	TGCGCCAGCAGCCAATCCCCCGGGACAGGGGTCTTCGACGAGCAGTACTTC
TRBV7-3	TRBJ2-3	TRBD2	.	CASSSKTGLAGGPIPSDTQYF	TGTGCCAGCAGCTCAAAGACCGGACTAGCGGGAGGGCCCATTCCCTCGGATACGCAGTATTTT
TRBV19	TRBJ2-7	.	.	CASSTATEQYF	TGTGCCAGTAGTACCGCAACCGAGCAGTACTTC
TRBV20-1	TRBJ2-1	.	.	CSARSYWTDNEQFF	TGCAGTGCTAGGAGTTATTGGACAGACAATGAGCAGTTCTTC
TRBV7-9	TRBJ2-7	.	many	CASSQARPTYEQYF	TGTGCCAGCAGCCAGGCGCGACCAACCTACGAGCAGTACTTC
TRBV20-1	TRBJ1-6	TRBD1	.	CSASYAGTEYSPLHF	TGCAGTGCTAGTTATGCAGGGACAGAATATTCACCCCTCCACTTT
TRBV20-1	TRBJ2-7	TRBD2	.	CSAPGTSGYIYEQYF	TGCAGTGCTCCCGGGACTAGCGGGTACATTTACGAGCAGTACTTC
TRBV20-1	TRBJ2-1	TRBD2	.	CSARDRVGGVYNEQFF	TGCAGTGCTAGAGATCGGGTCGGGGGGGTATACAATGAGCAGTTCTTC
TRBV3-1	TRBJ2-3	.	.	CASSQDLLGTDTQYF	TGTGCCAGCAGCCAAGATCTACTCGGCACAGATACGCAGTATTTT
TRBV12-3/TRBV12-4	TRBJ2-1	.	many	CASSLALNEQFF	TGTGCCAGCAGTTTAGCGCTGAATGAGCAGTTCTTC
TRBV27	TRBJ2-2	TRBD1	few	CASSLRTGSNTGELFF	TGTGCCAGCAGTTTACGGACAGGGTCGAACACCGGGGAGCTGTTTTTT
TRBV20-1	TRBJ2-5	.	.	CSARVPGTTQETQYF	TGCAGTGCTAGAGTGCCCGGGACGACACAAGAGACCCAGTACTTC
TRBV12-3/TRBV12-4	TRBJ2-1	TRBD2	.	CASSFWTSGRGHEQFF	TGTGCCAGCAGTTTCTGGACTAGCGGGAGAGGGCATGAGCAGTTCTTC
TRBV3-1	TRBJ2-2	TRBD2	few	CASSPRTSGLRELFF	TGTGCCAGCAGTCCAAGGACTAGCGGTTTACGGGAGCTGTTTTTT
TRBV6-2/TRBV6-3	TRBJ2-5	TRBD2	few	CASSYSISDRRGTSGRRETQYF	TGTGCCAGCAGTTACTCGATATCGGACAGACGCGGGACTAGCGGGAGGAGGGAGACCCAGTACTTC
TRBV6-1	TRBJ2-1	TRBD2	many	CASSSVAGEGGDEQFF	TGTGCCAGTTCTAGCGTAGCGGGGGAAGGGGGGGATGAGCAGTTCTTC
TRBV24-1	TRBJ2-5	TRBD1	many	CATSDHGQGQETQYF	TGTGCCACCAGTGACCATGGACAGGGCCAAGAGACCCAGTACTTC
TRBV5-1	TRBJ2-1	.	.	CASSSPPGQDEQFF	TGCGCCAGCAGCTCCCCCCCTGGCCAGGATGAGCAGTTCTTC
TRBV4-1	TRBJ2-7	TRBD2	few	CASSQDPGTTRYEQYF	TGCGCCAGCAGCCAGGATCCCGGGACTACCCGCTACGAGCAGTACTTC
TRBV10-3	TRBJ1-2	.	few	CAISDQGGGYTF	TGTGCCATCAGTGACCAGGGTGGCGGCTACACCTTC